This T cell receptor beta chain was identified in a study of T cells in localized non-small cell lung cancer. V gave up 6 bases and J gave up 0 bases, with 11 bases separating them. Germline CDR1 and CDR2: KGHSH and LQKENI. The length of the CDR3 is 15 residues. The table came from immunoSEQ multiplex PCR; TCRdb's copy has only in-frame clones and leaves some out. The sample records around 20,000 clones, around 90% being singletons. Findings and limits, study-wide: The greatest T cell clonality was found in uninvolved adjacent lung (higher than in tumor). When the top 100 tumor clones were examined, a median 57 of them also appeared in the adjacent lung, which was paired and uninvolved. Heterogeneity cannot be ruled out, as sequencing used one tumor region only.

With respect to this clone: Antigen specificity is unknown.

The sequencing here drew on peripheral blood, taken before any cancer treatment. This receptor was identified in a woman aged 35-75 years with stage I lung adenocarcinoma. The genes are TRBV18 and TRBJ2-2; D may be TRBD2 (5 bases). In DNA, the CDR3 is TGTGCCAGCTCGGCGGGCGCGGCGAACACCGGGGAGCTGTTTTTT. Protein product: CASSAGAANTGELFF. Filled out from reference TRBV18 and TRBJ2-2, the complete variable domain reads NAGVMQNPRHLVRRRGQEARLRCSPMKGHSHVYWYRQLPEEGLKFMVYLQKENIIDESGMPKERFSAEFPKEGPSILRIQQVVRGDSAAYFCASSAGAANTGELFFGEGSRLTVL.